Listed below are T cell receptor beta chains from one sample, sequenced in a study of cytomegalovirus exposure and HLA in healthy donors. This table comes from immunoSEQ multiplex PCR, and its TCRdb copy is limited to in-frame clones, with some not included. Here the sample spans roughly 220,000 clones, more than 65% being singletons. The sequenced material came from PBMCs. These receptors were taken from a young woman in good health and CMV-seronegative. CDR3s include the opening cysteine and the closing phenylalanine or tryptophan.

j_gene | v_gene | CDR3aa
TRBJ2-1 | TRBV19 | CASSMVPGQGAGNEQFF
TRBJ2-3 | TRBV19 | CASRTGGTDTQYF
TRBJ2-7 | TRBV5-4 | CASSLYGGAREQYF
TRBJ1-2 | TRBV6-1 | CASSRDSTYGYTF
TRBJ1-2 | TRBV30 | CAWIKNNAGDGYTF
TRBJ2-1 | TRBV11-3 | CASSLHRGMDEQFF
TRBJ1-4 | TRBV6-5 | CASSLRGTNEKLFF
TRBJ2-5 | TRBV7-9 | CASSPGLPETQYF
TRBJ2-1 | TRBV10-3 | CAISESEQRPYNEQFF
TRBJ2-2 | TRBV6-5 | CASSGPGLTGELFF
TRBJ1-3 | TRBV5-4 | CASSLVGAGPDTIYF
TRBJ1-5 | TRBV19 | CASSIVPGYQPQHF
TRBJ2-5 | TRBV27 | CASSGFGAQETQYF
TRBJ2-4 | TRBV2 | CASSEASGRDPTAAKNIQYF
TRBJ2-5 | TRBV7-8 | CASSLGLYGQGAPGETQYF
TRBJ2-3 | TRBV6-5 | CASGGKADTQYF
TRBJ2-1 | TRBV4-1 | CASRGQGAYNEQFF
TRBJ2-7 | TRBV7-9 | CASSSGTGGYEQYF
TRBJ2-5 | TRBV6-1 | CASSETRETQYF
TRBJ1-1 | TRBV30 | CACKSTMNTEAFF
TRBJ2-5 | TRBV10-3 | CAISVGGVEETQYF
TRBJ2-2 | TRBV10-3 | CAINPTGTNTGELFF
TRBJ1-2 | TRBV4-1 | CASSQDRRGAEYGYTF
TRBJ2-5 | TRBV5-5 | CASTNFDRPMGETQYF
- | TRBV7-2 | CASNDVRGSTSGTIYEQYF
TRBJ1-2 | TRBV30 | CAWGPGSYTF
TRBJ1-1 | TRBV2 | CARTRQGDDHTEAFF
TRBJ1-3 | TRBV30 | CACSSPVRNTIYF
TRBJ2-1 | TRBV7-9 | CASSRGQGGLGNEQFF
TRBJ2-1 | TRBV7-9 | CASSLARSLAEQFF
TRBJ1-5 | TRBV4-1 | CASSQVPGQLLEPQHF
TRBJ2-3 | TRBV25-1 | CASGATRDTQYF
TRBJ1-1 | TRBV4-1 | CASSQAVTNTEAFF
TRBJ2-5 | TRBV6-5 | CASSPVETQYF
TRBJ2-1 | TRBV2 | CASSESGLAGQFF
TRBJ2-3 | TRBV9 | CASSVKAGGPFDTQYF
TRBJ1-5 | TRBV19 | CASSIDSQGRGTQHF
TRBJ2-1 | TRBV6-5 | CASSYGGPTGEQFF
TRBJ2-1 | TRBV9 | CASSVNQNNEQFF
TRBJ2-2 | TRBV9 | CASSVHLNTGELFF
TRBJ1-1 | TRBV11-3 | CASSLDPGGRDTEAFF
TRBJ1-1 | TRBV30 | CAWTRDKTLEAFF
TRBJ1-6 | TRBV5-1 | CASSLYGDYNSPLHF
TRBJ2-1 | TRBV7-9 | CASSLGADYYNEQFF
TRBJ2-1 | TRBV2 | CASSGTSGTHNEQFF
TRBJ1-5 | TRBV4-1 | CASSHPTGNNQPQHF
TRBJ1-2 | TRBV30 | CAWSSTARSNYGYTF
TRBJ2-3 | TRBV6-5 | CASYEGGGGLNTQYF
TRBJ2-2 | TRBV30 | CAWSVRGAGELFF
TRBJ1-4 | TRBV11-3 | CASKAGVTNEKLFF